The rows below give T cell receptor beta chains drawn from one sample of a study of blood T cell repertoires in COVID-19. TCRdb's copy holds only in-frame clones and misses some; the assay was immunoSEQ multiplex PCR. The table shows about 130,000 clones, with 85% to 90% occurring only once. Material for sequencing was peripheral blood. The receptor source for this set is a man aged 55 to 70 with active or convalescent COVID-19. Both conserved end residues are part of each CDR3. Each record gives: clone size, D gene, J gene, CDR3 length, V gene, CDR3 protein. A D gene is named only where the DNA matches it firmly. Expanded clones get a size class; other rows say once, few or many, or leave the size out.

NA,NA,TRBJ2-1,15,TRBV19,CASSRAGGAYNEQFF
NA,TRBD2,TRBJ2-5,19,TRBV28,CASSFRPQTSGSGWETQYF
NA,NA,TRBJ1-4,14,TRBV2,CASSDNGGGEKLFF
NA,NA,TRBJ2-1,13,TRBV6-6,CASSSSDSRYQFF
NA,TRBD1,TRBJ1-1,13,TRBV12-3/TRBV12-4,CASSSRQGAEAFF
NA,TRBD2,TRBJ2-1,16,TRBV10-3,CAISEGTSGSYNEQFF
few,NA,TRBJ1-1,14,TRBV2,CASIATRRGTEAFF
NA,TRBD1,TRBJ1-4,15,TRBV28,CASRGAVGQGQKLFF
NA,TRBD2,TRBJ2-3,15,TRBV6-5,CAARLAGGKGDTQYF
NA,NA,TRBJ1-6,16,TRBV3-1/TRBV3-2,CASTANRGGGNSPLHF
NA,TRBD1,TRBJ2-7,14,TRBV7-2,CASSLKQGSYEQYF
once,NA,TRBJ1-4,15,TRBV6-5,CASSSRYETNEKLFF
NA,TRBD1,TRBJ1-2,15,TRBV28,CASTPTGTGIYGYTF
NA,NA,TRBJ1-6,15,TRBV28,CASSLDLIGGSPLHF
once,NA,TRBJ1-2,13,TRBV27,CASSLRGADGYTF
NA,TRBD2,TRBJ2-7,16,TRBV11-2,CASSLGAGGTAYEQYF
NA,TRBD2,TRBJ2-1,13,TRBV5-4,CASRSSGGSEQFF
NA,NA,TRBJ1-1,13,TRBV7-9,CASSLTANTEAFF
NA,NA,TRBJ1-1,13,TRBV11-2,CASSLDQSLQAFF
NA,NA,TRBJ1-2,15,TRBV5-1,CASSLGPQGNYGYTF
NA,NA,TRBJ1-6,15,TRBV7-2,CASSLGPPGSSPLHF
once,TRBD1,TRBJ2-5,18,TRBV5-1,CASSLGTGGLHLGETQYF
NA,NA,TRBJ2-7,14,TRBV6-5,CASRVSPGLYEQYF
NA,NA,TRBJ2-7,14,TRBV19,CASSWSQGSYEQYF
NA,NA,TRBJ2-1,12,TRBV2,CASREASNEQFF
NA,TRBD2,TRBJ2-7,14,TRBV20-1,CSAGGSSTSGEQYF
NA,NA,TRBJ2-1,15,TRBV18,CASSSSAGPRVEQFF
NA,NA,TRBJ2-3,14,TRBV24-1,CATSDRRGTDTQYF
NA,NA,TRBJ1-3,15,TRBV4-2,CASSQGGTRPRTIYF
NA,TRBD1,TRBJ1-3,12,TRBV7-8,CAIGQDLNTIYF
NA,NA,TRBJ1-2,14,TRBV27,CASSFRGRYYGYTF
NA,NA,TRBJ2-7,16,TRBV6-5,CASSYLPGGTDYEQYF
NA,NA,TRBJ2-1,14,TRBV7-2,CASIPLAGANEQFF
many,NA,TRBJ2-1,15,TRBV25-1,CASSEGGPTYNEQFF
NA,TRBD2,TRBJ2-5,13,TRBV29-1,CSVELAGGRTQYF
NA,TRBD1,TRBJ1-4,20,TRBV27,CASSSRKRDRAFASNEKLFF
NA,TRBD2,TRBJ2-7,16,TRBV27,CASSFRDPGGPHEQYF
NA,NA,TRBJ1-1,13,TRBV7-2,CASSSQGSSEAFF
NA,NA,TRBJ1-3,16,TRBV9,CASSVGGGSSGNTIYF
NA,NA,TRBJ2-1,15,TRBV12-2,CASRLAAGEGGEQFF